Here is one T cell receptor beta chain with its context. What it binds is unknown. The data stem from a study of early T cells in non-severe SARS-CoV-2 infection. General study findings and limits: The study's VDJdb matching favored anti-spike CD8 responses and missed private and CD4 specificities.

TCRdb called the 5' RACE reads again in MiXCR, with one record for every CDR3 protein. The sample has about 34,000 distinct CDR3 sequences, over 5% seen once. Germline V gene sequence: CDR1 SEHNR, CDR2 FQNEAQ (reference sequence). Trimming cost V 1 base and J 5 bases; bases outside gene matches: 4. The length of the CDR3 is 14 residues. Sequencing used whole blood. V gene TRBV7-9 combines with J gene TRBJ2-7; 8 nucleotides line up with TRBD1. The sequence derives from an adult who was a healthcare worker with PCR-confirmed SARS-CoV-2 infection or an uninfected control (not recorded which). The CDR3 protein is CASSLGQGADEQYF. CDR3 sequence (DNA): TGTGCCAGCAGCTTAGGGCAGGGGGCAGACGAGCAGTACTTC.